The rows below give T cell receptor beta chains drawn from one sample of a study of blood T cells in healthy people across ages. From the 5' RACE reads, TCRdb called clonotypes with MiXCR, one entry per CDR3 protein. This table holds more than 650,000 distinct CDR3 sequences, 20% to 25% found once. Sample: blood. All receptors derive from a man aged 70 or older in good health. Each CDR3 is given with its conserved first and last residue. Fields, in order: clone size, J gene, V gene, CDR3 length, CDR3 protein. Size is omitted from some rows. Given values are once, few, many or a class for expanded clones.

>-|TRBJ1-2|TRBV5-1|13
CASSLEGWDGYTF
>-|TRBJ2-3|TRBV7-2|20
CASSLAVTLGTKSSADTQYF
>few|TRBJ2-6|TRBV12-3/TRBV12-4|17
CASSSSSGVTGANVLTF
>few|TRBJ2-1|TRBV6-2/TRBV6-3|16
CASSPTGIAGRNEQFF
>-|-|TRBV20-1|12
CSAKRGEETQYF
>-|TRBJ2-3|TRBV6-6|16
CASSYSRGVRADTQYF
>few|TRBJ1-3|TRBV7-3|15
CASSSRPGPGNTIYF
>few|TRBJ2-1|TRBV27|16
CASSLRTPSSYNEQFF
>-|TRBJ2-5|TRBV5-1|14
CASSWTDSQETQYF
>few|TRBJ1-6|TRBV14|15
CASSQDTPGQATLHF
>few|TRBJ1-1|TRBV15|13
CATRFSGLTEAFF
>-|-|TRBV7-3|12
CASSSPGFSQFF
>-|TRBJ2-2|TRBV7-9|13
CASSSRGGIELFF
>-|TRBJ1-6|TRBV20-1|15
CSARVAQGGNSPLHF
>many|TRBJ2-7|TRBV4-2|13
CASSVKMGHEQYF
>-|TRBJ2-1|TRBV4-3|16
CASSQVGLARYNEQFF
>few|TRBJ1-4|TRBV19|14
CASSSSGAGEKLFF
>-|TRBJ2-2|TRBV18|15
CASSPEGPNTGELFF
>-|TRBJ1-2|TRBV12-3/TRBV12-4|14
CASSLYRTGYGYTF
>few|TRBJ2-1|TRBV3-1|16
CASSPPGLAGWDEQFF
>few|TRBJ2-1|TRBV28|16
CASSLLGGASYNEQFF
>few|TRBJ1-2|TRBV5-6|15
CASSRDHRGVYGYTF
>-|TRBJ2-5|TRBV11-1|14
CASRHGQGKETQYF
>few|TRBJ2-7|TRBV12-3/TRBV12-4|14
CASSLTGGPIEQYF
>few|TRBJ2-3|TRBV12-3/TRBV12-4|15
CASTLVAGVADTQYF
>-|TRBJ2-2|TRBV21-1|14
CASSKVQVDGELFF
>many|TRBJ2-1|TRBV10-2|15
CASSESTQSYNEQFF
>-|TRBJ2-7|TRBV6-5|15
CASSYSGQASYEQYF
>few|TRBJ1-5|TRBV28|17
CASSLVGRRISNQPQHF
>-|TRBJ1-2|TRBV6-5|16
CASSFPLGASDYGYTF
>few|TRBJ1-5|TRBV7-8|18
CASSPGTAGGLLAQPQHF
>-|TRBJ1-4|TRBV6-5|13
CASSSTRNEKLFF
>few|TRBJ1-4|TRBV14|13
CASSPHINEKLFF
>-|TRBJ2-1|TRBV7-2|15
CASSLALGRYNEQFF
>once|TRBJ2-1|TRBV7-6|15
CASSPLAGGFNEQFF
>few|TRBJ2-1|TRBV9|16
CASSVASGLSYNEQFF
>-|TRBJ1-3|TRBV5-1|17
CASSPGRGNRPGNTIYF